This section outlines one T cell receptor (beta chain) sequence together with its context. What it binds is not known. The data belong to a study of T cell responses to AZD1222 COVID-19 vaccine. Whole-study results and caveats: Only a handful of individuals given AZD1222 were seropositive at baseline. The CD4 TCRs associated with vaccination extended across spike and predominated at 160-218 and 743-854.

TCRdb keeps only in-frame clones here, not all; method: immunoSEQ multiplex PCR. This sample has roughly 99,000 clones, with 75% to 90% found just once. The CDR3 covers 15 residues. The germline CDR1 and CDR2 sequences are LNHDA and SQIVND (reference sequence). V was clipped by 0 bases and J by 0 bases, with 8 bases between them. V gene TRBV19 combines with J gene TRBJ1-1; D is unresolved. This TCR was sampled from an adult in good health. The specimen comprised peripheral blood, sampled on day 0 of AZD1222 vaccination. CDR3 sequence: CASSIDPGMNTEAFF. In DNA form, the CDR3 reads TGTGCCAGTAGTATAGATCCGGGGATGAACACTGAAGCTTTCTTT.